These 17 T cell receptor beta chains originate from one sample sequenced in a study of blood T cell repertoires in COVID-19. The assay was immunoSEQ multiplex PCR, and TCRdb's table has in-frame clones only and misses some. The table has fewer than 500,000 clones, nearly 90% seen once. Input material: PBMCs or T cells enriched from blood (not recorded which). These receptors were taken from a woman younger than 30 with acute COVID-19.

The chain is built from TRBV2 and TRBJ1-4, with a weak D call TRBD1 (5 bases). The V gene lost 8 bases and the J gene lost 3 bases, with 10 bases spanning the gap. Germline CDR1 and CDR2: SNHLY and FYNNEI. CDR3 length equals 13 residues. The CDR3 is CASVGQPNEKLFF. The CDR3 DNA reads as TGTGCCAGCGTGGGGCAGCCTAATGAAAAACTGTTTTTT.

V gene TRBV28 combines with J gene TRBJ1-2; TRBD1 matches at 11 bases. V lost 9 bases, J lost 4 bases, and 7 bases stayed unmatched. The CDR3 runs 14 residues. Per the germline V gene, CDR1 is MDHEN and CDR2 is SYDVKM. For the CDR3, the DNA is TGTGCCAGTCACGGGACAGGGGGGTTCTATGGCTACACCTTC. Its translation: CASHGTGGFYGYTF.

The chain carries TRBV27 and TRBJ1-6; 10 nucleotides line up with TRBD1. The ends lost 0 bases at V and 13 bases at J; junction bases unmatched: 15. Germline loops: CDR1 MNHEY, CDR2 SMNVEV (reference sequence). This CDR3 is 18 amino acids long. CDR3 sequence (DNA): TGTGCCAGCAGTTTATCGAGTCTGGGACAGGGGCTAGGGGGGCCCCTCCACTTT. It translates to CASSLSSLGQGLGGPLHF.

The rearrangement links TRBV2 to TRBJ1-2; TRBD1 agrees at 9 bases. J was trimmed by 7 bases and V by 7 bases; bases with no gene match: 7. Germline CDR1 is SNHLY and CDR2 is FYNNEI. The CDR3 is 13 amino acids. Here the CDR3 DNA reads TGTGCCAGCACCTCGGGACAGGGTCTTGGCTACACCTTC. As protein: CASTSGQGLGYTF.

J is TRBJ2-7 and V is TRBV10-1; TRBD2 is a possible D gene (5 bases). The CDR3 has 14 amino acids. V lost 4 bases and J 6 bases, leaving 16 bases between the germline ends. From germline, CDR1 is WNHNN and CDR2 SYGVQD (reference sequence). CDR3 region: CASSGPGGLREQYF. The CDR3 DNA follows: TGCGCCAGCAGTGGACCCGGAGGACTCCGCGAGCAGTACTTC.

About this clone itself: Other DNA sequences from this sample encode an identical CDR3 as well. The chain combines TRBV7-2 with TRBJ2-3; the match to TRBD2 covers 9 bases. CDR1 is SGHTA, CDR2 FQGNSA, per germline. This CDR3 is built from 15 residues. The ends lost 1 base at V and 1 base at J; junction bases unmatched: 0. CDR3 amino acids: CASSLVAGGTDTQYF. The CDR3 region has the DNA TGTGCCAGCAGCTTAGTAGCGGGGGGCACAGATACGCAGTATTTT.

CDR3 region: CASSTGTSSLYEQYF. The CDR3 DNA follows: TGTGCCAGCAGCACAGGCACGTCGTCCCTCTACGAGCAGTACTTC. The gene calls are TRBV11-2 and TRBJ2-7, with TRBD1 as a possible D gene (5 bases). The ends were cut back, 5 bases at V and 3 bases at J, with 17 bases in the middle. Germline values: CDR1 SGHAT, CDR2 FQNNGV. CDR3 length: 15 amino acids.

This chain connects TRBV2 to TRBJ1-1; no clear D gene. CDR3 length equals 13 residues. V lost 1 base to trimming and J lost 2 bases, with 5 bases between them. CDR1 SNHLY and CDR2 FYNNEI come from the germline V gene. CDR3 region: CASSEDFNTEAFF. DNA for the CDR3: TGTGCCAGCAGTGAAGACTTCAACACTGAAGCTTTCTTT.

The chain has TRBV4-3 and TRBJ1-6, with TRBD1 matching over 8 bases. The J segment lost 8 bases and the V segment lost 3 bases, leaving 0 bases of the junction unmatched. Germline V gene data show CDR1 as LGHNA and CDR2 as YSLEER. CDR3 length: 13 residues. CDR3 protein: CASSQDRDSPLHF. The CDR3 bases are TGCGCCAGCAGCCAGGACAGGGATTCACCCCTCCACTTT.

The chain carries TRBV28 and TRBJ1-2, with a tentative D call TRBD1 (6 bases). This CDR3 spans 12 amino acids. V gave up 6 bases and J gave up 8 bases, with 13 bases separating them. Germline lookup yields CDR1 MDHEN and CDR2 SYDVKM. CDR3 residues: CASSLLQGGYTF. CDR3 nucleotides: TGTGCCAGCAGCCTACTACAGGGAGGCTACACCTTC.

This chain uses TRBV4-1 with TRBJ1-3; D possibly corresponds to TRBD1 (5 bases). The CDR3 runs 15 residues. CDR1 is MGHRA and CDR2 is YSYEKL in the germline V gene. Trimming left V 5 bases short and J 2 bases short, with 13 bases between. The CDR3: CASSNEPGTGNTIYF. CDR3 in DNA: TGCGCCAGCAGCAATGAACCAGGGACTGGAAACACCATATATTTT.

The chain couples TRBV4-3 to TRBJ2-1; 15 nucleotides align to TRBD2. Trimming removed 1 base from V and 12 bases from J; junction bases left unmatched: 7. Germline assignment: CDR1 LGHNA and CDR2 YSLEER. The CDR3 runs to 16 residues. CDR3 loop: CASSQGTSGRVSRQFF. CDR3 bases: TGCGCCAGCAGCCAAGGGACTAGCGGGAGGGTAAGTCGGCAGTTCTTC.

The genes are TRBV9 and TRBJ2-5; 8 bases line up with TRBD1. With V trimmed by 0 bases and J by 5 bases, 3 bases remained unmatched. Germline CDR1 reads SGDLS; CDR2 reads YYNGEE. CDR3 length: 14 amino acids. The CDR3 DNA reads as TGTGCCAGCAGCGTAGGGACAGGGAGGGAGACCCAGTACTTC. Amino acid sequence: CASSVGTGRETQYF.

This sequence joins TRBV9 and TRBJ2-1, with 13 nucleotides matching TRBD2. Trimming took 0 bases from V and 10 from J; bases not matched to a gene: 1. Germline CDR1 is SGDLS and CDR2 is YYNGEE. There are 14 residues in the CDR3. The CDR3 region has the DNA TGTGCCAGCAGCGTAGAACTAGCGGGAGGGGAGCAGTTCTTC. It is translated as CASSVELAGGEQFF.

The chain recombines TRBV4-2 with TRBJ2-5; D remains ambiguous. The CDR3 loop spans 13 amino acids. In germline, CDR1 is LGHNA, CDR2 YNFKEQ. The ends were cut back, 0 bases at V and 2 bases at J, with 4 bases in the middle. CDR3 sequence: CASSQDYQETQYF. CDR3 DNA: TGTGCCAGCAGCCAAGATTATCAAGAGACCCAGTACTTC.

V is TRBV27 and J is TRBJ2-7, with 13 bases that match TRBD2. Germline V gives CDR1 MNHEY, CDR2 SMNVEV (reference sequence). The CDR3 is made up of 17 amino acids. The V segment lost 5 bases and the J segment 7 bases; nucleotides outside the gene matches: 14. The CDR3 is CASSRKLAGGLSREQYF. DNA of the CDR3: TGTGCCAGCAGTCGAAAACTAGCGGGAGGGCTATCCCGGGAGCAGTACTTC.

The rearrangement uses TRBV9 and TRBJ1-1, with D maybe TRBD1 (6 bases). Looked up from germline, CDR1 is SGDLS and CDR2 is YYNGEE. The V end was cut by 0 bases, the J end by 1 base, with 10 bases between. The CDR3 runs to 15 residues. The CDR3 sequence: CASSVGRGANTEAFF. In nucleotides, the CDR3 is TGTGCCAGCAGCGTAGGACGGGGGGCGAACACTGAAGCTTTCTTT.